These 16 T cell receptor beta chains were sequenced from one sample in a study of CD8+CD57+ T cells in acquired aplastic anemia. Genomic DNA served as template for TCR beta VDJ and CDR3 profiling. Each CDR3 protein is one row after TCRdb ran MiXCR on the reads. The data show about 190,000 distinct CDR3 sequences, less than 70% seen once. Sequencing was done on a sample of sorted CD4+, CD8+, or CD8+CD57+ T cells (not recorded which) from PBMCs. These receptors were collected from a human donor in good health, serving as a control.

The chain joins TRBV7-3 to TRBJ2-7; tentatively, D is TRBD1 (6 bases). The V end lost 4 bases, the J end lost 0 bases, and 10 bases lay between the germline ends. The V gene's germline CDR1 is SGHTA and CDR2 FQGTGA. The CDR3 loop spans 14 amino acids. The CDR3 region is CASSSGQSSYEQYF. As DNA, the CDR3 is TGTGCCAGCAGCTCCGGACAGAGCTCCTACGAGCAGTACTTC.

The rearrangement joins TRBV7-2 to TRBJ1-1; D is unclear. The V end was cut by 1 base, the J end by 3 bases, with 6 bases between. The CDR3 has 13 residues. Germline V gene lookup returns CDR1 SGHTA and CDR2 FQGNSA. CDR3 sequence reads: CASSLDGDTEAFF. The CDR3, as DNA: TGTGCCAGCAGCTTAGATGGCGACACTGAAGCTTTCTTT. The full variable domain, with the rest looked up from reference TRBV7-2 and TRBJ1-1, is GAGVSQSPSNKVTEKGKDVELRCDPISGHTALYWYRQSLGQGLEFLIYFQGNSAPDKSGLPSDRFSAERTGGSVSTLTIQRTQQEDSAVYLCASSLDGDTEAFFGQGTRLTVV.

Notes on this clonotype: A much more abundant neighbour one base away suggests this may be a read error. CDR3 region: CASSLVSSYNSPLRF. The CDR3 region has the DNA TGTGCCAGCAGTTTAGTAAGCTCCTATAATTCACCCCTCCGCTTT. The rearrangement uses TRBV27 and TRBJ1-6; unclear D gene. The length of the CDR3 is 15 residues. The V gene's germline CDR1 is MNHEY and CDR2 SMNVEV (reference sequence).

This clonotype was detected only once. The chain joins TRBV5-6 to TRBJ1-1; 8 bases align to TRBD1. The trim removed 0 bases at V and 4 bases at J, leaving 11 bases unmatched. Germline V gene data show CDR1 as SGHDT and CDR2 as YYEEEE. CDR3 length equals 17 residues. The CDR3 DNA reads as TGTGCCAGCAGCTTGGTTAGGGCCAGGGGGCAAGGCACTGAAGCTTTCTTT. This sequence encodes CASSLVRARGQGTEAFF.

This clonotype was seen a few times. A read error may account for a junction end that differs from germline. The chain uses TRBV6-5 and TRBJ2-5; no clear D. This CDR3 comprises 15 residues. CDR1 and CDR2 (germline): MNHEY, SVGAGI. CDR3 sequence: CASSETLSRQETQCF. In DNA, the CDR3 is TGTGCCAGCAGTGAAACTTTGAGCAGACAAGAGACCCAGTGCTTC.

The CDR3 loop is CASSEDYQYNEQFF. CDR3 in DNA: TGTGCCAGCAGTGAGGACTATCAATACAATGAGCAGTTCTTC. This sequence joins TRBV2 and TRBJ2-1; weak D call: TRBD2 (6 bases). There are 14 residues in the CDR3. V was cut by 3 bases and J by 4 bases, with 10 bases left in between. Per germline, CDR1 SNHLY and CDR2 FYNNEI.

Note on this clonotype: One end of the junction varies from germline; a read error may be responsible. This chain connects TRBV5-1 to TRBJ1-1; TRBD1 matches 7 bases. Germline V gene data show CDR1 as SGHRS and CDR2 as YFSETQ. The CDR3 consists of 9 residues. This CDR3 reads CASSLETGF. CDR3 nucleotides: TGCGCCAGCAGCTTAGAGACAGGGTTT.

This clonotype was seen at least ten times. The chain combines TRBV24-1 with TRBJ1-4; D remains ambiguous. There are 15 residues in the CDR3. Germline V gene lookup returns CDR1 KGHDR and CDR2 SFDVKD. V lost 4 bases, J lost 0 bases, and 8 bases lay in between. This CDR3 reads CATSDPDTTNEKLFF. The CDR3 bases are TGTGCCACCAGTGACCCGGATACAACTAATGAAAAACTGTTTTTT.

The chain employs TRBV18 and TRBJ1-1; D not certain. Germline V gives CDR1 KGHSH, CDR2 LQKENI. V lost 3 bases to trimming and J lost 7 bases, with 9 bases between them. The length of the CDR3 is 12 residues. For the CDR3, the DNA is TGTGCCAGCTCACCCCAGACAATTGAAGCTTTCTTT. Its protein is CASSPQTIEAFF.

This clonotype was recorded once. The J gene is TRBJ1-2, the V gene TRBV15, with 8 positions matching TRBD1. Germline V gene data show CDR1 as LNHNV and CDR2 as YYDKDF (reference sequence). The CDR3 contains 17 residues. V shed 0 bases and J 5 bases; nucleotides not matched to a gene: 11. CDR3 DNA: TGTGCCACCAGCAGAGACGCAGGGACAGGTCCACTGTATGGCTACACCTTC. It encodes CATSRDAGTGPLYGYTF. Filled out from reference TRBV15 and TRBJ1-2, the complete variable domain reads DAMVIQNPRYQVTQFGKPVTLSCSQTLNHNVMYWYQQKSSQAPKLLFHYYDKDFNNEADTPDNFQSRRPNTSFCFLDIRSPGLGDTAMYLCATSRDAGTGPLYGYTFGSGTRLTVV.

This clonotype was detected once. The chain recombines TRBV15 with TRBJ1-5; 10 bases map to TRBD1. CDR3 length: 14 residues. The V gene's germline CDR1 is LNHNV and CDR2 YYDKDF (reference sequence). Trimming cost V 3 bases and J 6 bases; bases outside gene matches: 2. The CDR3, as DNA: TGTGCCACCAGCAGCGGACAGGGGGGTCAGCCCCAGCATTTT. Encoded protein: CATSSGQGGQPQHF.

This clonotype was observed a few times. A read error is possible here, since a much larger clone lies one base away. The CDR3 protein is CASSVAGESGTQYF. DNA for the CDR3: TGTGCCAGCAGCGTAGCGGGGGAATCGGGGACCCAGTACTTC. The gene calls are TRBV9 and TRBJ2-5; weak D call: TRBD2 (6 bases). Trimming removed 0 bases from V and 7 bases from J, with 13 bases in between. The CDR3 runs to 14 residues. Germline lookup yields CDR1 SGDLS and CDR2 YYNGEE.

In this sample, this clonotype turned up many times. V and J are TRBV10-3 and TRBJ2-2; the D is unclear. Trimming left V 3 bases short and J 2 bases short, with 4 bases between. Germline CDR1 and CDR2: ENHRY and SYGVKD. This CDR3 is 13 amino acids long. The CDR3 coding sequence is TGTGCCATCAGTGACAGAAACACCGGGGAGCTGTTTTTT. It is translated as CAISDRNTGELFF.

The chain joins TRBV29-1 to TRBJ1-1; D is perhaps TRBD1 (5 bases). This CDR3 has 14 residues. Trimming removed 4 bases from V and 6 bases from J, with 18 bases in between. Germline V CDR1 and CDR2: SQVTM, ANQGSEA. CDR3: CSVGNWVGRPEAFF. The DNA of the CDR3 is TGCAGCGTTGGTAATTGGGTGGGGCGGCCTGAAGCTTTCTTT.

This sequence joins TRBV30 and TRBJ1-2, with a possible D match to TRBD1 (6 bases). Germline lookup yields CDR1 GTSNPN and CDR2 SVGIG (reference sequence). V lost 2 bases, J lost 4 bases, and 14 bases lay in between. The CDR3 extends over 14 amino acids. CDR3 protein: CAWSSNTGPYGYTF. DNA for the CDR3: TGTGCCTGGAGTTCTAATACAGGGCCCTATGGCTACACCTTC.

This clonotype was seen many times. DNA for the CDR3: TGTGCCAGCGCACGAGGACTAGTCCAAGAGACCCAGTACTTC. Protein sequence: CASARGLVQETQYF. This chain uses TRBV19 with TRBJ2-5, with 7 nucleotides matching TRBD2. Unmatched junction bases numbered 8, after V lost 9 bases and J lost 1 base. CDR1 and CDR2 (germline): LNHDA, SQIVND (reference sequence). This CDR3 comprises 14 residues.